Following are 6 T cell receptor beta chains from one sample sequenced in a study of blood T cell repertoires in COVID-19. Assay used: immunoSEQ multiplex PCR; TCRdb lists only in-frame clones, some missing. The sample yields some 76,000 clones, around nine tenths seen once. Sequenced material: peripheral blood. Source of these receptors: a woman between 18 and 29 years old with acute or convalescent COVID-19.

The rearrangement joins TRBV5-1 to TRBJ2-7; 11 positions match TRBD2. CDR1 and CDR2 from the germline V gene are SGHRS and YFSETQ. With V trimmed by 4 bases and J by 2 bases, 14 bases remained unmatched. This CDR3 spans 18 amino acids. CDR3 nucleotides: TGCGCCAGCAGCCTTCAAGGGACTAGCGGATCCGGGGCCTACGAGCAGTACTTC. Translated, it gives CASSLQGTSGSGAYEQYF.

The rearrangement links TRBV10-2 to TRBJ2-5, with 8 bases matching TRBD2. The length of the CDR3 is 13 residues. With 11 bases clipped from V and 5 bases from J, the junction kept 10 bases outside the gene matches. Germline V gives CDR1 WSHSY, CDR2 SAAADI. The CDR3 DNA is TGCGCCGCCACCCCCCAGCGGGGGGAGACCCAGTACTTC. Its translation: CAATPQRGETQYF.

This chain links TRBV5-4 with TRBJ1-2; no firm D call. V was clipped by 2 bases and J by 2 bases, with 10 bases between them. This CDR3 contains 14 residues. CDR1 is SGHNT, CDR2 YYREEE, per germline (reference sequence). The chain's CDR3 is CASSFQTLNYGYTF. The CDR3 DNA reads as TGTGCCAGCAGCTTCCAGACTCTCAACTATGGCTACACCTTC.

This chain uses TRBV5-8 with TRBJ2-1; 10 bases map to TRBD2. Germline V gene lookup returns CDR1 SGHTS and CDR2 YDEGEE. V lost 2 bases, J lost 0 bases, and 2 bases stayed unmatched. The CDR3 runs 16 residues. CDR3 bases: TGTGCCAGCAGCTTAGCGGGAGGGACCTCCTACAATGAGCAGTTCTTC. Its translation: CASSLAGGTSYNEQFF.

V and J are TRBV7-9 and TRBJ2-7, with D possibly matching TRBD1 (6 bases). Germline CDR1 and CDR2: SEHNR and FQNEAQ (reference sequence). The CDR3 is 14 amino acids. The V and J ends lost 1 base and 4 bases respectively, with 11 bases between them. CDR3 sequence (DNA): TGTGCCAGCAGCTTAGTGGGGGCTGTGTACGAGCAGTACTTC. Its translation: CASSLVGAVYEQYF.

This clone was seen just once. The chain combines TRBV5-4 with TRBJ2-7; 7 bases are a match to TRBD1. V was clipped by 5 bases and J by 5 bases; unmatched bases: 4. Germline CDR1 SGHNT, CDR2 YYREEE (reference sequence). There are 12 residues in the CDR3. The CDR3 DNA sequence: TGTGCCAGCAGTAAACAGGGGAACGAGCAGTACTTC. It specifies CASSKQGNEQYF.